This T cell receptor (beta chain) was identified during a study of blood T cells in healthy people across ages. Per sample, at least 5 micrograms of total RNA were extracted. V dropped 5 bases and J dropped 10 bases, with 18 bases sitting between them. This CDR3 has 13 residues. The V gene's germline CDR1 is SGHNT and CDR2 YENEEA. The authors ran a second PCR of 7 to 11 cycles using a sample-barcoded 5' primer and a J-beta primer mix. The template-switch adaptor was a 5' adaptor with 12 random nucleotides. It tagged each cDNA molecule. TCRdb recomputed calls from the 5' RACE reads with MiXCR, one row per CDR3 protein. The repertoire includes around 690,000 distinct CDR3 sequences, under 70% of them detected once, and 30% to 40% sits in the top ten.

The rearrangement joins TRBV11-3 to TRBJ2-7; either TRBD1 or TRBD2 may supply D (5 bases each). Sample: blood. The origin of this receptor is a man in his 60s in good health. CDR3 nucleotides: TGTGCCAGCAGCGGCGGCACCACCGGGGCCCAGTACTTC. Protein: CASSGGTTGAQYF.